The following is a TCR beta chain sequence with its context. This CDR3 has 17 amino acids. Germline-derived CDR1 and CDR2 are SGHRS and YFSETQ. V gave up 0 bases and J gave up 2 bases, with 18 bases separating them. Indicated time point: patch test 3, about 24 weeks after DPC sensitization. Sample treatment: therapeutic diphenylcyclopropenone sensitization with weekly scalp DPC. This sample is part of a study of human T cells and chemical hapten exposure. From the RACE reads, TCRdb called clonotypes with MiXCR, one entry per CDR3 protein. The table has around 150,000 distinct CDR3 sequences, 25% to 35% seen once.

The receptor comes from a woman under 30 with alopecia areata. Some clones in this sample may be carry-over from other donors' samples. The material sequenced was whole blood, taken in connection with sensitization to the hapten diphenylcyclopropenone (DPC). The chain is built from TRBV5-1 and TRBJ2-7; D might be TRBD2 (5 bases). The CDR3 DNA reads as TGCGCCAGCAGCTTGGCCCTAGGTGAAGCGGAGACCTACGAGCAGTACTTC. Translated, it gives CASSLALGEAETYEQYF.